Included here is one TCR beta chain sequence, with context. The V end was cut by 7 bases, the J end by 2 bases, with 13 bases between. Germline V gene sequence: CDR1 SEHNR, CDR2 FQNEAQ (reference sequence). CDR3 length: 14 residues. This sample was included in a study of blood T cell repertoires in COVID-19. Clones were sequenced by immunoSEQ multiplex PCR, and TCRdb holds only the in-frame ones, with some missing. The sample consists of roughly 100,000 clones, around 85% of them appearing once. Source material: peripheral blood. The chain carries TRBV7-9 and TRBJ2-3; D might be TRBD1 (7 bases). The origin of this receptor is a woman older than 75 with active or convalescent COVID-19. CDR3 amino acids: CASTQGDFTDTQYF. DNA of the CDR3: TGTGCCAGCACCCAGGGGGACTTCACAGATACGCAGTATTTT.